Presented here are 14 T cell receptor beta chains from one specimen sequenced in a study of breast tumors, draining lymph nodes, adjacent tissues. TCRdb independently ran MiXCR on the multiplex PCR reads; one entry per CDR3 protein. The sample records about 270,000 distinct CDR3 sequences, under 35% being singletons. Samples came from axillary lymph nodes draining the breast cancer. Sequencing used axillary lymph node tissue. The receptors originated from a female donor with breast cancer. Some clones in this sample may be carry-over from other donors' samples.

This clonotype was observed at least ten times. The chain is built from TRBV24-1 and TRBJ2-6, with 7 nucleotides matching TRBD1. CDR1 and CDR2 (germline): KGHDR, SFDVKD. This CDR3 contains 17 residues. The J segment lost 0 bases and the V segment lost 4 bases, leaving 5 bases of the junction unmatched. CDR3 amino acids: CATSESRQGSGANVLTF. CDR3 sequence (DNA): TGTGCCACCAGTGAGTCCCGACAGGGCTCTGGGGCCAACGTCCTGACTTTC.

This clonotype was observed many times. The chain links TRBV2 to TRBJ1-4; 7 positions match TRBD1. Trimming removed 6 bases from V and 0 bases from J; junction bases left unmatched: 16. The CDR3 spans 19 residues. The germline CDR1 and CDR2 sequences are SNHLY and FYNNEI. The CDR3 loop reads CASSLKVQGEPATNEKLFF. Here the CDR3 DNA reads TGTGCCAGCAGCCTGAAGGTCCAGGGGGAACCTGCAACTAATGAAAAACTGTTTTTT.

This clonotype occurred a few times. V is TRBV6-2 or TRBV6-3 and J is TRBJ2-1; the D is unclear. CDR1 is MNHEY, CDR2 SVGEGT, per germline. V lost 1 base, J lost 9 bases, and 10 bases lay in between. The CDR3 is made up of 13 amino acids. The chain's CDR3 is CASSYFQAVEQFF. In DNA, the CDR3 is TGTGCCAGCAGTTACTTCCAGGCGGTTGAGCAGTTCTTC.

This sequence joins TRBV5-1 and TRBJ2-1; 10 nucleotides agree with TRBD2. V was clipped by 2 bases and J by 5 bases; unmatched bases: 10. Germline assignment: CDR1 SGHRS and CDR2 YFSETQ. This CDR3 is 17 amino acids long. The CDR3 here is CASSFRAGLAAHNEQFF. DNA for the CDR3: TGCGCCAGCAGCTTCCGGGCAGGACTAGCGGCCCACAATGAGCAGTTCTTC.

This clonotype came up many times. The chain carries TRBV4-1 and TRBJ1-2; TRBD1 aligns across 10 bases. The germline V gene encodes CDR1 MGHRA and CDR2 YSYEKL. J lost 2 bases, V lost 1 base, and 4 bases had no gene match. The CDR3 contains 16 residues. The CDR3: CASSQVPGQGNYGYTF. The CDR3 nucleotides are TGCGCCAGCAGCCAAGTCCCGGGACAGGGGAACTATGGCTACACCTTC.

In regard to this clonotype: Being one base from a much bigger clone, this may be a read error. The V call is TRBV20-1, the J call TRBJ2-1; weak D call: TRBD1 (6 bases). The DNA end is more similar to TRBJ2-7, so the J call may be wrong. Germline-derived CDR1 and CDR2 are DFQATT and SNEGSKA (reference sequence). The CDR3 has 14 amino acids. CDR3 nucleotide sequence: TGCAGTGCCCCCAATAAGGACAGAAACAATGAGCAGTACTTC. It translates to CSAPNKDRNNEQYF.

A note on this clonotype: Given the absence of the conserved phenylalanine or tryptophan at the CDR3 end, a read error is likely. This rearrangement joins TRBV6-2 or TRBV6-3 to TRBJ2-1, with 13 bases matching TRBD2. This CDR3 comprises 18 residues. Losses at the gene ends were 2 bases for V and 4 bases for J; bases not matched to a gene: 8. Germline V CDR1 and CDR2: MNHEY, SVGEGT. The CDR3 nucleotides read TGTGCCAGCAGTTACCCGACAGGGGGACTAGCGGGGTACAATGAGCAGTTCTCC. It yields the protein CASSYPTGGLAGYNEQFS.

There are many counts of this clonotype. The chain carries TRBV11-2 and TRBJ2-1; 8 bases line up with TRBD2. Germline CDR1 and CDR2: SGHAT and FQNNGV. The CDR3 covers 15 residues. Trimming cost V 7 bases and J 7 bases; bases outside gene matches: 12. This chain's CDR3 is CASTSSSGRWNEQFF. The CDR3 DNA sequence: TGTGCCAGCACCTCCTCAAGCGGGAGATGGAATGAGCAGTTCTTC.

At least ten counts were recorded for this clonotype. The chain is built from TRBV7-9 and TRBJ2-5; the D gene is possibly TRBD2 (6 bases). The germline gives CDR1 SEHNR, CDR2 FQNEAQ (reference sequence). The ends were cut back, 1 base at V and 2 bases at J, with 8 bases in the middle. This CDR3 spans 14 amino acids. The CDR3 is CASSLGDSQETQYF. The CDR3 nucleotides are TGTGCCAGCAGCTTAGGGGACTCTCAAGAGACCCAGTACTTC.

This clonotype was picked up a small number of times. One end of the junction varies from germline; a read error may be responsible. This sequence joins TRBV18 and TRBJ2-1, with 10 bases fitting TRBD2. The CDR3 is 14 residues long. Germline V gene lookup returns CDR1 KGHSH and CDR2 LQKENI. The CDR3 DNA is TGTGCCAGCTCACCGACGTCTGGACTAGCGGAGGTCCTCTTC. Translated: CASSPTSGLAEVLF.

This clonotype was seen only a few times. A read error may be the cause here, since a much bigger clone is one base away. V is TRBV20-1 and J is TRBJ2-7, with D perhaps matching TRBD1 or TRBD2 (5 bases each). V was clipped by 5 bases and J by 6 bases, with 20 bases between them. CDR3 length equals 14 residues. Germline CDR1 DFQATT, CDR2 SNEGSKA (reference sequence). The CDR3 loop reads CSAPRGGTLSEQYF. The CDR3 nucleotides read TGCAGTGCTCCTCGTGGGGGAACACTTTCCGAGCAGTACTTC.

CDR3 sequence reads: CASRDGNKETQYF. The CDR3 DNA reads as TGTGCCAGCAGGGACGGCAATAAAGAGACCCAGTACTTC. The chain is built from TRBV2 and TRBJ2-5; D unclear. The germline gives CDR1 SNHLY, CDR2 FYNNEI. V was shortened by 6 bases and J by 3 bases, with 11 bases between the two germline ends. The CDR3 covers 13 residues.

This clonotype was counted ten times or more. The V call is TRBV19, the J call TRBJ1-5; D gene uncertain. The CDR3 sequence is 13 residues long. Germline assignment: CDR1 LNHDA and CDR2 SQIVND (reference sequence). Trimming left V 6 bases short and J 7 bases short, with 13 bases between. The CDR3 is CASRFGPRQPQHF. CDR3 nucleotide sequence: TGTGCCAGTAGATTCGGGCCCCGGCAGCCCCAGCATTTT.

The table lists this clonotype with many counts. The V call is TRBV19, the J call TRBJ2-5; 9 bases map to TRBD1. CDR1 is LNHDA and CDR2 is SQIVND in the germline V gene (reference sequence). The CDR3 covers 15 residues. Losses at the gene ends were 6 bases for V and 2 bases for J; bases not matched to a gene: 7. CDR3 region: CASSDRDRAQETQYF. CDR3 nucleotides: TGTGCCAGTAGCGACCGGGACAGGGCACAAGAGACCCAGTACTTC.